Below, 17 T cell receptor beta chains from the same sample are listed, as sequenced in a study of T cell responses to AZD1222 COVID-19 vaccine. The repertoire was sequenced with immunoSEQ multiplex PCR; TCRdb's copy has only in-frame clones and lacks some. The table shows 100,000 to 150,000 clones, with more than 70% occurring only once. Sequences were derived from peripheral blood, sampled on day 0 of AZD1222 vaccination. Receptors originate from an adult in good health.

CDR3 residues: CASGVDSGGYEQYF. DNA of the CDR3: TGCGCCAGCGGGGTGGATAGCGGGGGGTACGAGCAGTACTTC. The chain joins TRBV5-1 to TRBJ2-7; 10 bases match TRBD2. Germline assignment: CDR1 SGHRS and CDR2 YFSETQ. The J segment lost 4 bases and the V segment lost 7 bases, leaving 8 bases of the junction unmatched. The CDR3 extends over 14 amino acids.

The chain recombines TRBV6-5 with TRBJ2-3; D is uncertain. V was shortened by 5 bases and J by 6 bases, with 6 bases between the two germline ends. This CDR3 is 11 amino acids long. CDR1 and CDR2 from the germline V gene are MNHEY and SVGAGI. The CDR3 region is CASSLLDTQYF. The CDR3 DNA is TGTGCCAGCAGTCTTCTTGATACGCAGTATTTT.

This clone occurred once. V is TRBV6-5 and J is TRBJ1-4; D is undetermined. CDR1 MNHEY and CDR2 SVGAGI come from the germline V gene. The germline V and J ends were trimmed by 6 bases and 5 bases, with 10 bases remaining between them. This CDR3 contains 13 residues. For the CDR3, the DNA is TGTGCCAGCAGGCTACATCGAAATGAAAAACTGTTTTTT. The encoded protein is CASRLHRNEKLFF.

The chain recombines TRBV7-8 with TRBJ1-1; 7 bases align to TRBD1. Germline V gene lookup returns CDR1 SGHVS and CDR2 FQNEAQ. The junction had 8 bases not matched to a gene; V was cut back by 4 bases and J by 0 bases. The CDR3 runs 16 residues. CDR3 sequence: CASSYPGGIMNTEAFF. In DNA form, the CDR3 reads TGTGCCAGCAGCTATCCAGGGGGTATCATGAACACTGAAGCTTTCTTT.

This clone was observed a few times. The V and J genes are TRBV10-2 and TRBJ1-1; weak D call: TRBD1 (6 bases). The CDR3 extends over 17 amino acids. The germline gives CDR1 WSHSY, CDR2 SAAADI. V lost 2 bases and J 0 bases, leaving 16 bases between the germline ends. CDR3 in amino acids: CASSEPPGGHLNTEAFF. The CDR3 DNA reads TGCGCCAGCAGTGAGCCCCCGGGGGGACACTTGAACACTGAAGCTTTCTTT.

The V call is TRBV12-5, the J call TRBJ2-1, with a possible D match to TRBD1 (6 bases). V was trimmed by 6 bases and J by 9 bases, leaving 12 bases between them. This CDR3 contains 12 residues. Germline V CDR1 and CDR2: LGHNT, FRNRAP. The CDR3 sequence is CASGRWTAEQFF. The CDR3 nucleotides are TGTGCTAGTGGCCGGTGGACAGCTGAGCAGTTCTTC. The whole variable domain, remainder taken from reference TRBV12-5 and TRBJ2-1, is DARVTQTPRHKVTEMGQEVTMRCQPILGHNTVFWYRQTMMQGLELLAYFRNRAPLDDSGMPKDRFSAEMPDATLATLKIQPSEPRDSAVYFCASGRWTAEQFFGPGTRLTVL.

V gene TRBV2 combines with J gene TRBJ2-1, with D possibly being TRBD2 (5 bases). Trimming took 4 bases from V and 0 from J, leaving 13 bases between them. This CDR3 is built from 16 residues. Germline CDR1 and CDR2: SNHLY and FYNNEI. CDR3 coding DNA: TGTGCCAGCAGTGCAGAAGCGGTCGGCTCCTACAATGAGCAGTTCTTC. Amino acid sequence: CASSAEAVGSYNEQFF.

The chain links TRBV5-1 to TRBJ1-1; maybe TRBD1 (6 bases). Trimming left V 5 bases short and J 1 base short, with 9 bases between. The CDR3 has 13 amino acids. CDR1 is SGHRS, CDR2 YFSETQ, per germline. CDR3 sequence reads: CASRVDRNTEAFF. As DNA, the CDR3 is TGCGCCAGCAGGGTGGACAGGAACACTGAAGCTTTCTTT.

The J gene is TRBJ1-6, the V gene TRBV19, with D possibly being TRBD1 (5 bases). The CDR3 is 13 amino acids. V lost 5 bases and J 9 bases, leaving 11 bases between the germline ends. Germline V lookup: CDR1 LNHDA, CDR2 SQIVND (reference sequence). The CDR3 protein is CASSQAGFSPLHF. The CDR3 DNA is TGTGCCAGTAGTCAAGCAGGGTTTTCACCCCTCCACTTT.

V gene TRBV6-6 combines with J gene TRBJ2-1; 14 bases map to TRBD2. In germline, CDR1 is MNHNY, CDR2 SVGAGI (reference sequence). Trimming removed 5 bases from V and 7 bases from J; junction bases left unmatched: 28. This CDR3 has 23 amino acids. CDR3 amino acids: CASSLSGPKTLWGLAGVENEQFF. CDR3 DNA: TGTGCCAGCAGTCTAAGCGGACCCAAAACATTGTGGGGACTAGCGGGAGTCGAAAATGAGCAGTTCTTC.

This chain connects TRBV7-2 to TRBJ2-7, with TRBD2 identical over 12 bases. CDR3 length equals 17 residues. CDR1 and CDR2 from the germline V gene are SGHTA and FQGNSA. The ends lost 1 base at V and 5 bases at J; junction bases unmatched: 9. The CDR3 sequence: CASSLDGLAGIQDEQYF. In DNA form, the CDR3 reads TGTGCCAGCAGCTTAGACGGACTAGCGGGAATTCAGGACGAGCAGTACTTC.

The CDR3: CAWSAGQGRSSGNTIYF. The CDR3 DNA reads TGTGCCTGGAGTGCAGGACAGGGAAGGTCGTCTGGAAACACCATATATTTT. This chain links TRBV30 with TRBJ1-3, with 8 bases matching TRBD1. Germline-derived CDR1 and CDR2 are GTSNPN and SVGIG (reference sequence). V lost 1 base to trimming and J lost 1 base; unmatched junction nucleotides: 9. CDR3 length equals 17 residues.

V is TRBV5-1 and J is TRBJ2-2, with TRBD2 identical over 7 bases. CDR1 and CDR2 from the germline V gene are SGHRS and YFSETQ. V gave up 1 base and J gave up 2 bases; unmatched junction bases: 5. There are 16 residues in the CDR3. The DNA for the CDR3 is TGCGCCAGCAGCTTGTTGGGACTAAAAAACACCGGGGAGCTGTTTTTT. Translating it yields CASSLLGLKNTGELFF.

The chain recombines TRBV5-4 with TRBJ2-3; D gene uncertain. The CDR3 extends over 12 amino acids. V lost 4 bases and J 2 bases, leaving 5 bases between the germline ends. Germline-derived CDR1 and CDR2 are SGHNT and YYREEE (reference sequence). The CDR3 region has the DNA TGTGCCAGCAGCGGGTCCACAGATACGCAGTATTTT. It specifies CASSGSTDTQYF.

This rearrangement joins TRBV9 to TRBJ2-4; 9 bases fit TRBD1. The ends lost 4 bases at V and 13 bases at J; junction bases unmatched: 6. CDR1 and CDR2 from the germline V gene are SGDLS and YYNGEE. This CDR3 spans 12 amino acids. CDR3 residues: CASSTGTGNQYF. The CDR3 DNA is TGTGCCAGCAGCACGGGGACAGGGAACCAGTACTTC.

This chain connects TRBV6-5 to TRBJ1-3, with 8 bases lining up with TRBD1. The CDR3 is 14 amino acids. V was clipped by 5 bases and J by 4 bases; unmatched bases: 4. CDR1 is MNHEY and CDR2 is SVGAGI in the germline V gene. The CDR3 protein is CASSRQGTGNTIYF. In nucleotides, the CDR3 is TGTGCCAGCAGTCGACAGGGGACGGGAAACACCATATATTTT.

This CDR3 is CASSPYTGGNTEAFF. The CDR3 bases are TGTGCCAGCAGCCCCTACACTGGGGGGAACACTGAAGCTTTCTTT. The V and J genes are TRBV7-3 and TRBJ1-1, with a possible D match to TRBD1 (5 bases). With 5 bases removed from V and 1 base from J, the gap between germline ends came to 14 bases. CDR3 length equals 15 residues. Germline V gene sequence: CDR1 SGHTA, CDR2 FQGTGA.